These 19 T cell receptor beta chains share one sample of origin, sequenced in a study of Ad26.COV2.S vaccination and SARS-CoV-2 variants. The treatment: roughly 18 received Ad26.COV2.S at low or high dose, single or two shots; about five received placebo; per-sample allocation not given. The investigators took samples on day 63 after the first vaccine or placebo injection. Profiling relied on immunoSEQ multiplex PCR, and the TCRdb table lists in-frame clones only, not all of them. This repertoire shows about 350,000 clones, about 89% found once; its top ten account for roughly 4.8%. This specimen consisted of peripheral blood, obtained in a trial of Ad26.COV2.S vaccine versus placebo. These TCRs come from a person between 18 and 59 years old who received the Ad26.COV2.S COVID-19 vaccine or a placebo.

The chain joins TRBV5-1 to TRBJ2-7; no clear D gene. V lost 0 bases to trimming and J lost 0 bases, with 10 bases between them. The germline V gene has CDR1 SGHRS and CDR2 YFSETQ. This CDR3 region has 15 residues. This chain's CDR3 is CASSLESLSSYEQYF. Written as DNA, the CDR3 is TGCGCCAGCAGCTTGGAATCCCTGAGCTCCTACGAGCAGTACTTC.

The chain employs TRBV27 and TRBJ2-7; 10 bases align to TRBD2. Germline V gene lookup returns CDR1 MNHEY and CDR2 SMNVEV (reference sequence). Germline trimming cut 1 base from V and 3 bases from J; bases unmatched to any gene: 3. CDR3 length: 15 residues. The DNA of the CDR3 is TGTGCCAGCAGTTTATTCGGGACTAGCGACTACGAGCAGTACTTC. Translated, it gives CASSLFGTSDYEQYF.

The chain links TRBV5-1 to TRBJ2-2; TRBD1 might be the D (7 bases). The CDR3 runs 16 residues. The germline CDR1 and CDR2 sequences are SGHRS and YFSETQ. Trimming removed 4 bases from V and 4 bases from J, with 17 bases in between. The CDR3 nucleotides are TGCGCCAGCAGCCAGACAGGGAGGACGGGCACCGGGGAGCTGTTTTTT. Protein sequence: CASSQTGRTGTGELFF.

The V call is TRBV2, the J call TRBJ2-5; D not resolved. CDR3 size: 14 residues. Germline CDR1 and CDR2: SNHLY and FYNNEI. Trimming cost V 7 bases and J 5 bases, with 17 bases left between them. The CDR3 region is CASIITRASETQYF. The CDR3 nucleotides read TGTGCCAGCATTATCACACGGGCGTCGGAGACCCAGTACTTC.

This clone was observed a single time. The V call is TRBV5-1, the J call TRBJ1-1; no clear D. From germline, CDR1 is SGHRS and CDR2 YFSETQ. Trimming left V 0 bases short and J 0 bases short, with 12 bases between. This CDR3 has 16 amino acids. CDR3 DNA sequence: TGCGCCAGCAGCTTGGTGGGAGGTTTAATGAACACTGAAGCTTTCTTT. Its protein product is CASSLVGGLMNTEAFF.

This chain uses TRBV15 with TRBJ2-3; D gene uncertain. The CDR3 is 15 residues long. V was pared by 2 bases and J by 1 base, with 10 bases between. The germline CDR1 and CDR2 sequences are LNHNV and YYDKDF (reference sequence). The CDR3 DNA reads TGTGCCACCAGCAGACTCACCCAGGGCACAGATACGCAGTATTTT. This gives the protein CATSRLTQGTDTQYF.

The rearrangement joins TRBV6-5 to TRBJ1-1, with unresolved D. The V end lost 0 bases, the J end lost 0 bases, and 11 bases lay between the germline ends. This CDR3 is 16 amino acids long. Germline V lookup: CDR1 MNHEY, CDR2 SVGAGI. The CDR3 region has the DNA TGTGCCAGCAGTTACTCGGGGTCTCTTGTGAACACTGAAGCTTTCTTT. Protein product: CASSYSGSLVNTEAFF.

This clone was detected once. DNA for the CDR3: TGTGCCAGCAGCGTAGCAAGCGGGAGTCGGTACAATGAGCAGTTCTTC. Translating it yields CASSVASGSRYNEQFF. The rearrangement links TRBV9 to TRBJ2-1; TRBD2 matches 8 bases. CDR1 is SGDLS and CDR2 is YYNGEE in the germline V gene. Germline trimming cut 0 bases from V and 4 bases from J; bases unmatched to any gene: 6. This CDR3 has 16 residues.

The chain uses TRBV15 and TRBJ2-1, with 7 bases lining up with TRBD2. V was pared by 5 bases and J by 0 bases, with 4 bases of the junction left unmatched. This CDR3 has 15 residues. Germline loops: CDR1 LNHNV, CDR2 YYDKDF (reference sequence). The CDR3 DNA sequence: TGTGCCACCAGCCCAGCGGGGCGCTCCTACAATGAGCAGTTCTTC. Its protein product is CATSPAGRSYNEQFF.

The chain joins TRBV19 to TRBJ2-1; possibly TRBD2 for D (6 bases). This CDR3 spans 14 amino acids. Germline V CDR1 and CDR2: LNHDA, SQIVND (reference sequence). The V and J ends lost 5 bases and 0 bases respectively, with 8 bases between them. The CDR3 nucleotides are TGTGCCAGTAGTGTTAGCGGCTCCTACAATGAGCAGTTCTTC. It codes for CASSVSGSYNEQFF.

The chain combines TRBV20-1 with TRBJ1-4; no firm D call. Germline CDR1 DFQATT, CDR2 SNEGSKA (reference sequence). The length of the CDR3 is 12 residues. Trimming removed 3 bases from V and 5 bases from J, with 7 bases in between. The CDR3 is CSASRRNEKLFF. The CDR3 DNA reads TGCAGTGCTAGTCGAAGGAATGAAAAACTGTTTTTT.

The chain has TRBV7-2 and TRBJ2-2; D ambiguous. The ends were cut back, 2 bases at V and 5 bases at J, with 6 bases in the middle. CDR1 and CDR2 (germline): SGHTA, FQGNSA. This CDR3 spans 13 amino acids. DNA for the CDR3: TGTGCCAGCAGCTTATCCGGAACCGGGGAGCTGTTTTTT. Amino acid sequence: CASSLSGTGELFF.

CDR3 sequence (DNA): TGTGCCAGCAGGCGCCGGGACAGGGGCACTGAAGCTTTCTTT. This translates into CASRRRDRGTEAFF. The J gene is TRBJ1-1, the V gene TRBV6-5; 10 bases are shared with TRBD1. The CDR3 contains 14 residues. CDR1 MNHEY and CDR2 SVGAGI come from the germline V gene. J gave up 4 bases and V 6 bases, and 5 bases lay outside the gene matches.

The V call is TRBV29-1, the J call TRBJ1-2; D not certain. The CDR3 runs to 12 residues. The V gene lost 2 bases and the J gene lost 2 bases, with 6 bases spanning the gap. Germline CDR1 reads SQVTM; CDR2 reads ANQGSEA. This CDR3 is CSVEYSNYGYTF. Here the CDR3 DNA reads TGCAGCGTTGAATACAGCAACTATGGCTACACCTTC.

The rearrangement joins TRBV20-1 to TRBJ2-1; D gene uncertain. Germline V CDR1 and CDR2: DFQATT, SNEGSKA (reference sequence). Trimming removed 7 bases at V and 2 bases at J, with 6 bases between. The CDR3 has 11 amino acids. The CDR3 loop reads CSVSTYNEQFF. CDR3 in DNA: TGCAGTGTTTCTACCTACAATGAGCAGTTCTTC.

This clone was recorded once. J is TRBJ1-2 and V is TRBV5-4, with 9 bases aligning to TRBD1. V was pared by 2 bases and J by 4 bases, with 6 bases of the junction left unmatched. Germline V gene sequence: CDR1 SGHNT, CDR2 YYREEE (reference sequence). This CDR3 region has 15 residues. CDR3 region: CASSLQGAPSYGYTF. CDR3 coding DNA: TGTGCCAGCAGCTTACAGGGGGCCCCCTCCTATGGCTACACCTTC.

This chain links TRBV2 with TRBJ1-5, with D tentatively TRBD1 (6 bases). Germline CDR1 reads SNHLY; CDR2 reads FYNNEI. V was pared by 6 bases and J by 7 bases, with 13 bases between. The CDR3 runs to 13 residues. The CDR3, as DNA: TGTGCCAGCAGGGAACAGGGTGGCCAGCCCCAGCATTTT. It yields the protein CASREQGGQPQHF.

This sequence joins TRBV19 and TRBJ2-7; D unclear. The V and J ends lost 3 bases and 2 bases respectively, with 8 bases between them. The CDR3 is 13 residues long. CDR1 and CDR2 (germline): LNHDA, SQIVND (reference sequence). CDR3 in DNA: TGTGCCAGTAGTATTAGTTTCACCTACGAGCAGTACTTC. Protein product: CASSISFTYEQYF.

V gene TRBV4-1 combines with J gene TRBJ1-4, with 7 bases identical to TRBD1. J gave up 8 bases and V 4 bases, and 10 bases lay outside the gene matches. CDR1 and CDR2 from the germline V gene are MGHRA and YSYEKL. This CDR3 has 15 amino acids. CDR3 region: CASSPTRDSEEKLFF. The CDR3 DNA reads as TGCGCCAGCAGCCCGACCCGGGACAGTGAGGAAAAACTGTTTTTT.